This note documents a single T cell receptor (beta chain) sequence. Self-reported history from a screening survey and questionnaire set each donor's cohort. From germline, CDR1 is SEHNR and CDR2 FQNEAQ (reference sequence). Trimming took off 0 bases at V and 5 bases at J, with 23 bases between the two ends. The CDR3 is 18 residues long. Authors' analysis steps: Scientists estimated how many nucleated cells there were by amplifying reference gene primers. Libraries were prepared by immunoSEQ multiplex PCR; TCRdb keeps only in-frame clonotypes and omits some of them. V and J calls and clone size come straight from that table; D and trimming were deduced from the DNA. The data show 310,000 or so clones, 87% seen once. This entry belongs to a study of blood T cell repertoires in COVID-19. Study information: Sample material is recorded as cDNA or gDNA derived from T cells, B-cell-depleted T cells, or PBMCs.

Specimen: PBMCs or T cells enriched from blood (not recorded which). This clonotype was obtained from a woman younger than 30 who had recovered from COVID-19. This chain connects TRBV7-9 to TRBJ2-7, with a weak D call TRBD1 (6 bases). The CDR3 loop reads CASSLARLTGTRRDEQYF. Written as DNA, the CDR3 is TGTGCCAGCAGCTTAGCGAGACTAACCGGGACACGAAGGGACGAGCAGTACTTC.